This T cell receptor (beta chain) was observed in a study of CD8 T cells in Susac syndrome. RNA was extracted with the RNeasy kit, and a quantity of roughly 0.45 to 1 ug was reverse transcribed using random hexamers. Amplification of TCR beta CDR3 by immunoSEQ multiplex PCR spanned 54 Vbeta and 13 Jbeta. TCRdb used MiXCR to reprocess the immunoSEQ multiplex PCR reads, holding one entry per CDR3 protein. Here the sample spans 300,000 or so distinct CDR3 sequences, about 91% being singletons. There are a few counts of this clonotype. Deletions cut 4 bases from V and 3 bases from J, with 7 bases between. This CDR3 has 11 amino acids. Germline V gene sequence: CDR1 SQVTM, CDR2 ANQGSEA. TCR beta sequencing covered blood CD8+ and CD4+ T cells. The multiple sclerosis controls consisted of treatment-naive patients with relapsing-remitting disease, either stable or active.

Material: CD4+ T cells from PBMCs. The gene calls are TRBV29-1 and TRBJ2-7; TRBD2 might be the D (6 bases). This receptor was taken from a human donor with multiple sclerosis. This CDR3 is CSVGGVYEQYF. Here the CDR3 DNA reads TGCAGCGTTGGGGGGGTCTACGAGCAGTACTTC.